This TCR beta chain was recovered during a study of shared clonotypes between healthy human individuals. The data were produced by immunoSEQ multiplex PCR, yet TCRdb's version contains in-frame clones alone and is incomplete. The table includes roughly 2,500,000 clones, approximately 93% detected once. Notes on this clone: Other nucleotide sequences from this sample produce the same CDR3.

Looked up from germline, CDR1 is SGHRS and CDR2 is YFSETQ. CDR3 length: 14 residues. Trimming cost V 2 bases and J 8 bases, with 14 bases left between them. The genes are TRBV5-1 and TRBJ2-1; a weak D match, TRBD1 (6 bases). The TCR was taken from a man younger than 35 in good health. Some clones in this sample may be carry-over from other donors' samples. The sequenced material came from naive CD4+ T cells from PBMCs. Subset: CD45RA+ positively selected. CDR3 bases: TGCGCCAGCAGCTTCTCGGGTTCAGGGGATGAGCAGTTCTTC. The encoded protein is CASSFSGSGDEQFF.